Given below is one TCR beta chain in context. Repertoires were generated with immunoSEQ multiplex PCR, while TCRdb's copy carries only in-frame clones and drops some. The sample has nearly 95,000 clones, under 95% seen once. The data derive from a study of OX40 agonist ivuxolimab in advanced cancers. Overall study context: Patients receiving dose escalation had hepatocellular carcinoma, melanoma, renal cell or head and neck cancer.

The trim removed 0 bases at V and 8 bases at J, leaving 0 bases unmatched. This CDR3 region has 12 residues. Germline V CDR1 and CDR2: SGHDT, YYEEEE. This specimen consisted of CD4+ or CD8+ T cells sorted from blood, obtained in a trial of the OX40 agonist ivuxolimab. This chain connects TRBV5-6 to TRBJ1-1, with 8 bases that match TRBD1. The clonotype originates from an adult with an advanced solid tumor such as melanoma, head and neck, liver or kidney cancer. CDR3 sequence reads: CASSLGQGEAFF. The CDR3 region has the DNA TGTGCCAGCAGCTTGGGACAGGGGGAAGCTTTCTTT.